The entry below gives a single TCR beta chain sequence along with its context. These data belong to a study of blood T cell repertoires in COVID-19. Study-wide background: Researchers got acute and convalescent COVID-19 samples from the United States, Italy and Spain. The analysed material was cDNA or gDNA that came from T cells, B-cell-depleted T cells, or PBMCs.

V was pared by 2 bases and J by 3 bases, with 8 bases of the junction left unmatched. This CDR3 is built from 16 residues. Germline V gene lookup returns CDR1 LGHDT and CDR2 YNNKEL (reference sequence). As originally analysed: Reference gene primer amplification in the assay estimated nucleated cell counts. Produced via immunoSEQ multiplex PCR; TCRdb's table is partial and in-frame only. V and J calls and clone size follow that table, whereas D and trimming were derived from the DNA. The table lists 200,000 to 250,000 clones, about nine tenths of them singletons, with approximately 2% in the top ten.

Sequenced sample: peripheral blood. The chain links TRBV3-1 (or the pseudogene TRBV3-2) to TRBJ2-7, with TRBD1 matching over 9 bases. This receptor was identified in a man aged 25-45 years who had recovered from COVID-19. The CDR3 region has the DNA TGTGCCAGCAGCCAACGCGGCGGACAGGGGAACTACGAGCAGTACTTC. This gives the protein CASSQRGGQGNYEQYF.